Listed below are T cell receptor beta chains from one sample, sequenced in a study of shared clonotypes between healthy human individuals. The method was immunoSEQ multiplex PCR; TCRdb's version includes in-frame clones alone and lacks a portion of them. The table has 2 million to 2.5 million clones, roughly 93% seen once. The specimen was naive CD4+ T cells from PBMCs. These receptors were taken from a man younger than 35 in good health. Some clones in this sample may be carry-over from other donors' samples. Both conserved end residues are part of each CDR3. D genes are given only for firm matches. Size is omitted from some rows. Given values are once, few, many or a class for expanded clones.

D	J	size	V	CDR3	DNA
-	TRBJ2-7	-	TRBV6-1	CASSPAPYEQYF	TGTGCCAGCAGTCCAGCTCCCTACGAGCAGTACTTC
TRBD2	TRBJ2-1	-	TRBV7-7	CASATSGYNEQFF	TGTGCCAGCGCGACTAGCGGGTACAATGAGCAGTTCTTC
-	TRBJ2-2	-	TRBV29-1	CSVSSYTGELFF	TGCAGCGTTAGTTCGTACACCGGGGAGCTGTTTTTT
TRBD1	TRBJ2-7	-	TRBV28	CASSHRGDRGWGEQYF	TGTGCCAGCAGCCACAGAGGGGACAGGGGTTGGGGCGAGCAGTACTTC
-	TRBJ2-1	-	TRBV9	CASSVRLAVSYNEQFF	TGTGCCAGCAGCGTCCGGTTAGCGGTGAGCTACAATGAGCAGTTCTTC
TRBD1	TRBJ1-5	-	TRBV6-6	CASSPGTGSEHF	TGTGCCAGCAGTCCCGGGACAGGGAGTGAGCATTTT
-	TRBJ2-1	-	TRBV5-4	CASSFGSRIPNNEQFF	TGTGCCAGCAGCTTTGGCTCTAGGATTCCAAACAATGAGCAGTTCTTC
TRBD1	TRBJ2-1	-	TRBV6-1	CASRLQGGDEQFF	TGTGCCAGCAGGCTACAGGGGGGAGATGAGCAGTTCTTC
-	TRBJ1-3	-	TRBV7-9	CATTREVGNTIYF	TGTGCCACCACCCGGGAGGTTGGAAACACCATATATTTT
TRBD1	TRBJ2-7	once	TRBV9	CASSTGQGYEQYF	TGTGCCAGCAGCACCGGACAGGGCTACGAGCAGTACTTC
-	TRBJ1-1	few	TRBV2	CASSEALSLSKAFF	TGTGCCAGCAGTGAAGCGCTCTCCCTATCAAAAGCTTTCTTT
TRBD2	TRBJ2-1	-	TRBV29-1	CSVEDRLAGGSNEQFF	TGCAGCGTTGAAGATCGACTAGCGGGAGGCTCCAATGAGCAGTTCTTC
-	TRBJ1-1	few	TRBV7-3	CASSLEGPTEAFF	TGTGCCAGCAGCTTAGAGGGGCCCACTGAAGCTTTCTTT
TRBD2	TRBJ2-1	-	TRBV19	CASSTPGGSYNEQFF	TGTGCCAGTAGTACACCGGGAGGCTCCTACAATGAGCAGTTCTTC
-	TRBJ2-7	once	TRBV5-4	CASSLSTRGSGDEQYF	TGTGCCAGCAGCTTGTCAACACGGGGATCGGGGGACGAGCAGTACTTC
TRBD1	TRBJ2-3	-	TRBV2	CASSKDRGTDTQYF	TGTGCCAGCAGCAAGGACAGGGGAACAGATACGCAGTATTTT
-	TRBJ1-1	-	TRBV28	CASSWPGLYMNTEAFF	TGTGCCAGCAGTTGGCCGGGTCTCTATATGAACACTGAAGCTTTCTTT
TRBD1	TRBJ1-2	-	TRBV9	CASSVGTGDGYTF	TGTGCCAGCAGCGTAGGGACAGGGGATGGCTACACCTTC
-	TRBJ2-3	once	TRBV2	CASRWLDTQYF	TGTGCCAGCAGATGGTTGGATACGCAGTATTTT
-	TRBJ1-1	-	TRBV6-5	CASSYSLRTEAFF	TGTGCCAGCAGTTACTCCTTACGCACTGAAGCTTTCTTT
TRBD2	TRBJ2-5	-	TRBV5-1	CASRASGIEETQYF	TGCGCCAGCAGAGCTAGCGGGATAGAAGAGACCCAGTACTTC
-	TRBJ1-1	-	TRBV5-1	CASRRTWEVTEAFF	TGCGCCAGCAGACGGACCTGGGAGGTCACTGAAGCTTTCTTT
-	TRBJ2-5	-	TRBV5-1	CASSLSLAGPLETQYF	TGCGCCAGCAGCTTGTCTCTGGCGGGGCCGCTAGAGACCCAGTACTTC
-	TRBJ1-5	-	TRBV15	CATSREGPQHF	TGTGCCACCAGCAGAGAGGGGCCCCAGCATTTT
-	TRBJ1-2	-	TRBV5-1	CASSAQLNYGYTF	TGCGCCAGCAGCGCGCAGCTTAACTATGGCTACACCTTC
-	TRBJ2-1	-	TRBV2	CASRPMSSYNEQFF	TGTGCCAGCCGTCCCATGTCCTCCTACAATGAGCAGTTCTTC
-	TRBJ2-1	-	TRBV7-2	CASSSTDLFRQQFF	TGTGCCAGCAGCTCCACCGATCTTTTCCGTCAGCAGTTCTTC
TRBD2	TRBJ2-5	-	TRBV2	CASNHPRAGPGGETQYF	TGTGCCAGCAACCACCCAAGGGCAGGGCCGGGGGGGGAGACCCAGTACTTC
TRBD2	TRBJ2-1	-	TRBV5-1	CASSTSGGGLSDEQFF	TGCGCCAGCAGCACCTCCGGGGGGGGGCTGAGTGATGAGCAGTTCTTC
-	TRBJ2-1	-	TRBV29-1	CSVSVYNEQFF	TGCAGCGTAAGCGTCTACAATGAGCAGTTCTTC
TRBD2	TRBJ2-1	-	TRBV5-6	CASSSGLAGWYNEQFF	TGTGCCAGCAGCTCGGGACTAGCGGGATGGTACAATGAGCAGTTCTTC
TRBD2	TRBJ2-7	-	TRBV9	CASSAGGASGNYEQYF	TGTGCCAGCAGCGCAGGGGGGGCTAGCGGGAACTACGAGCAGTACTTC
-	TRBJ2-3	-	TRBV19	CASSIGQRTFTDTQYF	TGTGCCAGTAGTATAGGGCAGCGGACCTTCACAGATACGCAGTATTTT
TRBD1	TRBJ2-5	-	TRBV19	CASSGQGTQTQYF	TGTGCCAGTTCGGGACAGGGGACACAGACCCAGTACTTC
-	TRBJ1-5	-	TRBV2	CASALRYPQHF	TGTGCCAGTGCCCTTCGGTATCCCCAGCATTTT
TRBD2	TRBJ2-1	-	TRBV6-5	CASSYSAGGPISEQFF	TGTGCCAGCAGTTACTCGGCGGGAGGCCCGATTTCTGAGCAGTTCTTC
-	TRBJ2-7	once	TRBV18	CASSSISLSYEQYF	TGTGCCAGCTCATCCATTTCCCTCTCCTACGAGCAGTACTTC
TRBD1	TRBJ2-2	-	TRBV11-3	CASSRGQGAGELFF	TGTGCCAGCAGCAGGGGACAGGGGGCCGGGGAGCTGTTTTTT
-	TRBJ2-7	-	TRBV2	CASSVGEQYF	TGTGCCAGCAGTGTTGGCGAGCAGTACTTC
-	TRBJ1-2	-	TRBV18	CASSPGVRAEGYTF	TGTGCCAGCTCACCTGGGGTGAGGGCGGAAGGCTACACCTTC
TRBD1	TRBJ2-3	-	TRBV5-8	CASSAGQAFLTDTQYF	TGTGCCAGCAGCGCGGGACAGGCTTTCCTCACAGATACGCAGTATTTT
-	TRBJ1-6	-	TRBV6-4	CASSARRTAYNSPLHF	TGTGCCAGCAGTGCGCGGAGGACAGCGTATAATTCACCCCTCCACTTT
-	TRBJ2-3	-	TRBV6-5	CASSYSRTTDTQYF	TGTGCCAGCAGTTACTCGAGGACCACAGATACGCAGTATTTT
-	TRBJ2-5	-	TRBV7-9	CASSLPVGVETQYF	TGTGCCAGCAGCTTACCAGTAGGAGTGGAGACCCAGTACTTC
TRBD1	TRBJ2-4	-	TRBV28	CASSPQQGTKNIQYF	TGTGCCAGCAGTCCCCAACAGGGGACCAAAAACATTCAGTACTTC
-	TRBJ1-5	once	TRBV28	CASSPPQFLNPSYSNQPQHF	TGTGCCAGCAGCCCCCCCCAATTCTTAAACCCCAGTTACAGCAATCAGCCCCAGCATTTT
TRBD1	TRBJ1-4	-	TRBV28	CASTPGGATNEKLFF	TGTGCCAGCACGCCAGGGGGCGCAACTAATGAAAAACTGTTTTTT
-	TRBJ1-1	-	TRBV28	CASSSPTYVTEAFF	TGTGCCAGCAGTTCACCGACATATGTCACTGAAGCTTTCTTT
TRBD2	TRBJ2-1	once	TRBV10-1	CASSEKGGRFGEQFF	TGCGCCAGCAGTGAGAAGGGCGGGAGATTTGGTGAGCAGTTCTTC
TRBD1	TRBJ2-2	-	TRBV5-5	CASSLKAGQVTGELFF	TGTGCCAGCAGCCTCAAGGCGGGACAGGTCACCGGGGAGCTGTTTTTT
-	TRBJ1-5	few	TRBV7-9	CASSLGAGRDNQPQHF	TGTGCCAGCAGCTTAGGTGCAGGGAGGGACAATCAGCCCCAGCATTTT
TRBD2	TRBJ2-3	-	TRBV29-1	CSVEGTQGTSGRRGTDTQYF	TGCAGCGTGGAAGGCACACAGGGGACTAGCGGGAGAAGAGGCACAGATACGCAGTATTTT
-	TRBJ1-1	-	TRBV7-9	CASGQRAGMNTEAFF	TGTGCCAGCGGCCAGCGGGCGGGGATGAACACTGAAGCTTTCTTT
-	TRBJ1-2	-	TRBV30	CAFLSTLVNYGYTF	TGTGCCTTCCTATCTACACTAGTTAACTATGGCTACACCTTC
TRBD1	TRBJ2-1	-	TRBV15	CATNTPGQGGNEQFF	TGTGCCACCAACACCCCGGGACAGGGAGGGAATGAGCAGTTCTTC
-	TRBJ1-2	-	TRBV19	CASSKEETQAIYGYTF	TGTGCCAGTAGTAAAGAGGAAACCCAGGCGATCTATGGCTACACCTTC
-	TRBJ1-5	-	TRBV28	CASSSPRGVGNQPQHF	TGTGCCAGCAGTTCACCGAGGGGGGTTGGGAATCAGCCCCAGCATTTT
-	TRBJ2-1	-	TRBV19	CASSINSDTPRFF	TGTGCCAGTAGTATCAACAGCGACACTCCTCGGTTCTTC